What follows is one T cell receptor beta chain and its context. These data come from a study of tumor-infiltrating lymphocytes in primary liver carcinoma. The CDR3 is made up of 18 amino acids. The V gene's germline CDR1 is SGHAT and CDR2 FQNNGV. With V trimmed by 5 bases and J by 1 base, 9 bases remained unmatched. Co-extraction of RNA and DNA was performed on about 20-33 mg of unsorted bulk tissue. Chronic HBV infection affected patients, none of whom had received treatment. A primer matching the constant region was used to make TCR beta cDNA from 450 to 550 ng of total RNA. Investigators got TCR beta libraries out of three nested multiplex PCR rounds, done with slightly modified ARM-PCR. The two initial PCR rounds, around 11 cycles each, used TRBV1-TRBV30 forward and C-beta reverse primers. TCRdb passed the multiplex PCR reads through MiXCR, listing each CDR3 protein once. The top ten hold about a tenth of the sample, which has approximately 110,000 distinct CDR3 sequences, roughly three fifths seen once.

V gene TRBV11-2 combines with J gene TRBJ2-2; 11 bases map to TRBD2. The receptor comes from a woman aged 55 to 70 with primary liver carcinoma and hepatitis B virus infection. Sequencing input: liver tumor tissue from sampling region 1. Subset noted: tumor region T1, superior pole. The CDR3: CASSTGTSGTRNTGELFF. DNA of the CDR3: TGTGCCAGCAGCACCGGGACTAGCGGAACGAGGAACACCGGGGAGCTGTTTTTT.